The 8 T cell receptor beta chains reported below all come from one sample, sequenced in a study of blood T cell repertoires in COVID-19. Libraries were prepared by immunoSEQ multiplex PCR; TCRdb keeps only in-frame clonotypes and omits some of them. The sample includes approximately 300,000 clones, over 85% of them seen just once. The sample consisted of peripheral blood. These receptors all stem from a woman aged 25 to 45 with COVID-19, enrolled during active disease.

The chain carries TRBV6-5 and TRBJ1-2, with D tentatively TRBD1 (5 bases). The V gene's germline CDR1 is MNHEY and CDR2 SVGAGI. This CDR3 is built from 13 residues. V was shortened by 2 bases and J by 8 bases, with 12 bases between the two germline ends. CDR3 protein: CASSYDRPQGYTF. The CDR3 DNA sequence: TGTGCCAGCAGTTACGACAGACCACAAGGCTACACCTTC.

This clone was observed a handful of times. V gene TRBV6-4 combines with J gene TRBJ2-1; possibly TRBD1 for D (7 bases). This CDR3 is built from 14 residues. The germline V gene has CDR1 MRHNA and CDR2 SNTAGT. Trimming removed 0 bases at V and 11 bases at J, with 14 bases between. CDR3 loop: CASSDSMEGAQQFF. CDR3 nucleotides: TGTGCCAGCAGTGACTCGATGGAGGGGGCGCAGCAGTTCTTC.

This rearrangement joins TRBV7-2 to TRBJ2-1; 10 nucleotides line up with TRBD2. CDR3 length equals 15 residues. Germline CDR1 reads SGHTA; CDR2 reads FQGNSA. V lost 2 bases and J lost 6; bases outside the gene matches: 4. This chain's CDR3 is CASSLQSGGVNEQFF. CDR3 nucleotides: TGTGCCAGCAGCTTACAGAGCGGGGGGGTCAATGAGCAGTTCTTC.

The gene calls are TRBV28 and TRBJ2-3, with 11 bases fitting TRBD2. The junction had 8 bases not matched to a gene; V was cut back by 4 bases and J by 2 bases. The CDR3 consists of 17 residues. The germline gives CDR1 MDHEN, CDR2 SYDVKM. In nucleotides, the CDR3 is TGTGCCAGCAGTTCACCCCCGACTAGCGGGGCCACAGATACGCAGTATTTT. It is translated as CASSSPPTSGATDTQYF.

Here the CDR3 reads CASSTGQTYEQYV. For the CDR3, the DNA is TGTGCCAGCAGCACGGGACAGACATACGAGCAGTACGTC. The chain recombines TRBV28 with TRBJ2-7; 7 nucleotides align to TRBD1. J lost 4 bases, V lost 6 bases, and 6 bases had no gene match. CDR1 is MDHEN, CDR2 SYDVKM, per germline. The CDR3 sequence is 13 residues long.

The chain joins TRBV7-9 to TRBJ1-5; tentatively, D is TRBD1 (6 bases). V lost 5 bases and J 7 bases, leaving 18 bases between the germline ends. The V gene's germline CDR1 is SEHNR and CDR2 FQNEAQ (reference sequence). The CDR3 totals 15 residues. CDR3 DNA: TGTGCCAGCAGCAAATCAGGGGTAACGGACCAGCCCCAGCATTTT. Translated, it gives CASSKSGVTDQPQHF.

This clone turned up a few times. In DNA, the CDR3 is TGTGCCAGCAGCTTTACAGGGTCAACCTACGAGCAGTACGTC. Translation gives CASSFTGSTYEQYV. V and J are TRBV7-8 and TRBJ2-7; tentative D call: TRBD1 (6 bases). The CDR3 is 14 residues long. Germline CDR1 and CDR2: SGHVS and FQNEAQ. The germline V and J ends were trimmed by 3 bases and 2 bases, with 11 bases remaining between them.

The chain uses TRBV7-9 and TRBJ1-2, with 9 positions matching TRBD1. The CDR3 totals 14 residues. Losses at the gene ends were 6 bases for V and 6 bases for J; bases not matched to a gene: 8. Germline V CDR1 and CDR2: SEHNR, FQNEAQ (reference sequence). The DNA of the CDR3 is TGTGCCAGCAGTTTCCCGGGACAGGGCCATGGCTACACCTTC. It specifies CASSFPGQGHGYTF.